The clone carrying this TCR beta chain was counted only a few times. Antigen specificity is unknown. These data originate in a study of vaccination effects on CD4 cells after COVID-19. Study at large: Before any sequencing was done, the ViraFEST assay used viral peptide pools to expand antigen-specific CD4+ T cells.

General study points: Substantial clonal contraction characterized both infection- and vaccine-induced clones late after vaccination.

Trimming left V 8 bases short and J 2 bases short, with 15 bases between. This CDR3 region has 15 residues. Looked up from germline, CDR1 is SGHTA and CDR2 is FQGTGA. Culture lasted about nine days before CD4+ T cell isolation. Some clones are missing from TCRdb's copy, which holds only in-frame ones; the method was immunoSEQ multiplex PCR. This table has 35,000 to 40,000 clones, about four fifths appearing once. The sequencing here drew on CD4+ T cells from PBMCs cultured without peptide, taken before COVID-19 vaccination. The J gene is TRBJ2-2, the V gene TRBV7-3; no clear D. This TCR was recovered from a human donor who received a COVID-19 vaccine. CDR3 region: CASSYSGLNTGELFF. The CDR3 DNA is TGTGCCAGCTCATATTCGGGCCTTAACACCGGGGAGCTGTTTTTT.